This TCR beta chain was retrieved from a study of CD8 T cells in ankylosing spondylitis. The table lists this clonotype with many counts. Antigen unknown. TCRdb used MiXCR to reprocess the 5' RACE reads, holding one entry per CDR3 protein. Among about 140,000 distinct CDR3 sequences listed, about 7.3% were seen once. Germline V gives CDR1 DFQATT, CDR2 SNEGSKA (reference sequence). This CDR3 spans 15 amino acids. Trimming removed 2 bases at V and 4 bases at J, with 14 bases between. The study, taken as a whole, reports: Ankylosing spondylitis blood seemed to carry a telltale TCR beta motif made of several highly homologous variants. CD8+ cells made up the disease-linked clones, which were relatively rare in peripheral blood.

Material for sequencing was blood, either unsorted or a sorted T cell fraction (not recorded which). The rearrangement joins TRBV20-1 to TRBJ1-4, with a weak D call TRBD1 (6 bases). The receptor was isolated from a female donor with ankylosing spondylitis or in good health (not recorded which). DNA for the CDR3: TGCAGTGCTAGAAAGAAGGGGGGAGGTAATGAAAAACTGTTTTTT. Its protein is CSARKKGGGNEKLFF.